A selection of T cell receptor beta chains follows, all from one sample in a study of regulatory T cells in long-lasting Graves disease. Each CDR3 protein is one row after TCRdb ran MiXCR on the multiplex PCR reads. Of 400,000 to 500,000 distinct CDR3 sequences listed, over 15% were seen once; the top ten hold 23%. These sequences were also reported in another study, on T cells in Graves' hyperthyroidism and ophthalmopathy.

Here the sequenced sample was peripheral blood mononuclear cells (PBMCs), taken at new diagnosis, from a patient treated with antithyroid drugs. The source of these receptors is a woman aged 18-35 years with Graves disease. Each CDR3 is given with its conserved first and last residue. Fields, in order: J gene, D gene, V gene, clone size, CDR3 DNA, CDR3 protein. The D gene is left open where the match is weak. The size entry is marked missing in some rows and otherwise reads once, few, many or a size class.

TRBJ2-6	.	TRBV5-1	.	TGCGCCAGCAGCCCCGGACGGGGCTCTGGGGCCAACGTCCTGACTTTC	CASSPGRGSGANVLTF
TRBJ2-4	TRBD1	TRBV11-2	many	TGTGCCAGCAGCTTAGATTCGGGGACAGGTGTACTAGCCAAAAACATTCAGTACTTC	CASSLDSGTGVLAKNIQYF
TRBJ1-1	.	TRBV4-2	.	TGTGCCAGCAGCCACCCGGGGAAGCTGAACACTGAAGCTTTCTTT	CASSHPGKLNTEAFF
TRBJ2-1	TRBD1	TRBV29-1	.	TGCAGCGTTGACGGGACAGAGTACAATGAGCAGTTCTTC	CSVDGTEYNEQFF
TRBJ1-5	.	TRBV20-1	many	TGCAGTGCCCGACAGCATAGCAATCAGCCCCAGCATTTT	CSARQHSNQPQHF
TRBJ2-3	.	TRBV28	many	TGTGCCAGCAGTTTACTTACCCGCACAGATACGCAGTATTTT	CASSLLTRTDTQYF
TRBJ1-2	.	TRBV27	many	TGTGCCAGCAGCTCCGGACTGAACTATGGCTACACCTTC	CASSSGLNYGYTF
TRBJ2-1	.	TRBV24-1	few	TGTGCCACCAGTGATTCTGACAAGCCCAATGAGCAGTTCTTC	CATSDSDKPNEQFF
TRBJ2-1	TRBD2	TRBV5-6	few	TGTGCCAGCAGCTTCGCTAGCGGCCATCCACACGATGAGCAGTTCTTC	CASSFASGHPHDEQFF
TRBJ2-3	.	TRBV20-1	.	TGCAGTGCTAGTATATTGCGGGATTACACAGATACGCAGTATTTT	CSASILRDYTDTQYF
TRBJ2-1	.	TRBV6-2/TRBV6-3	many	TGTGCCAGCAGTTACGGGGGAGATGAGCAGTTCTTC	CASSYGGDEQFF
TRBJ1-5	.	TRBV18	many	TGTGCCAGCTCCCCCGACAGTTGGGGCGCTAGCAATCAGCCCCAGCATTTT	CASSPDSWGASNQPQHF
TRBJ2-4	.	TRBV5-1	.	TGCGCCAGCAGCTTAAGTCCGGGAAGGCCCAACATTCAGTACTTC	CASSLSPGRPNIQYF
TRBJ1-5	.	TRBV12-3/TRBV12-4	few	TGTGCCAGCACCCAATTCGCCGGGCTAAATCAGCCCCAGCATTTT	CASTQFAGLNQPQHF
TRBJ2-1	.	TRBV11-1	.	TGTGCCAGTCTCACCACCAATGAGCAGTTCTTC	CASLTTNEQFF
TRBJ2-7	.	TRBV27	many	TGTGCCAGCAGTTTAGGGGGACTTCCCCTCGAGCAGTACTTC	CASSLGGLPLEQYF
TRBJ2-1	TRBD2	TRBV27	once	TGTGCCAGCAGTTATCGAGCGGGAGGGCCCGCCAATGAGCAGTTCTTC	CASSYRAGGPANEQFF
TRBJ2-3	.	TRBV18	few	TGTGCCAGCTCACCGGGCCTAAGTGAAGATACGCAGTATTTT	CASSPGLSEDTQYF
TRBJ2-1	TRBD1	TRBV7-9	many	TGTGCCAGCAGCTTAGCGGGAGGACAGGGGGCGAATGAGCAGTTCTTC	CASSLAGGQGANEQFF
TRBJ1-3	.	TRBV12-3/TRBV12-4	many	TGTGCCAGCAGTTTCCGGAGCTCTGGAAACACCATATATTTT	CASSFRSSGNTIYF
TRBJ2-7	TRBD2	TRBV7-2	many	TGTGCCAGCAGCTTAGCTAGCGGGGGGTCCTACGAGCAGTACTTC	CASSLASGGSYEQYF
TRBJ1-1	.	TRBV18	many	TGTGCCAGCTCACCGGGGTCGTTAGAGAACACTGAAGCTTTCTTT	CASSPGSLENTEAFF
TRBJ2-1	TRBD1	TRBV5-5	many	TGTGCCAGCAGCTCTATACCGACAGGGGGGGCCTACAATGAGCAGTTCTTC	CASSSIPTGGAYNEQFF
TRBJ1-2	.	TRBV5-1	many	TGCGCCAGCAGCTTGGGACAGTCGAGCTATGGCTACACCTTC	CASSLGQSSYGYTF
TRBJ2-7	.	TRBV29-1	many	TGCAGCGTTGTGGCCACCTACGAGCAGTACTTC	CSVVATYEQYF
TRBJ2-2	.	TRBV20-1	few	TGCAGTGCTAGAGTCCCGGCCACGAACACCGGGGAACTGTTTTTT	CSARVPATNTGELFF
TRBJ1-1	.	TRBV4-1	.	TGCGCCAGCAGCCCGCCTGGGGGTTTTGGGGACACTGAAGCTTTCTTT	CASSPPGGFGDTEAFF
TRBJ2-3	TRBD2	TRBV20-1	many	TGCAGTGCTATCCCCGGGACTAGCGGGAGGCATACGCAGTATTTT	CSAIPGTSGRHTQYF
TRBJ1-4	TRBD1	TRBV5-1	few	TGCGCCAGCAGCTTCTCCGCGACAGGGGTAAAAGAAAAACTGTTTTTT	CASSFSATGVKEKLFF
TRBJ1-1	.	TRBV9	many	TGTGCCAGCAGCCTAGAGCCAGGGCCGAACACTGAAGCTTTCTTT	CASSLEPGPNTEAFF
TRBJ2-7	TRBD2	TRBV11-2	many	TGTGCCAGCAGCTTACGGGTCACTAGCGGGCACTCCTACGAGCAGTACTTC	CASSLRVTSGHSYEQYF
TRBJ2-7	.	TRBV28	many	TGTGCCAGCAGTTTCCGGGACAAGCCCTACGAGCAGTACTTC	CASSFRDKPYEQYF
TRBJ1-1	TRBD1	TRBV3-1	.	TGTGCCAGCAGCCAGACAGGGAGTTGGACTGAAGCTTTCTTT	CASSQTGSWTEAFF
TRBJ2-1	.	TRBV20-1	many	TGCAGTGCTAGAGATGGAGTTGCCGGAAACTACAATGAGCAGTTCTTC	CSARDGVAGNYNEQFF
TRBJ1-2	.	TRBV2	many	TGTGCCAGCAGTGGAGGACCGGGACATCAATTGTATGGCTACACCTTC	CASSGGPGHQLYGYTF
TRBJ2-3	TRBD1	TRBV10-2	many	TGCGCCAGCACGGGACAGACCGGAGATACGCAGTATTTT	CASTGQTGDTQYF
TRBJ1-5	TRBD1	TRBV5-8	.	TGTGCCAGCAGCCCAGGACAGGGCCGGGAGCCCCAGCATTTT	CASSPGQGREPQHF
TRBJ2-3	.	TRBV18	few	TGTGCCAGCTCACCACCGTACGGCGGAGGCACAGATACGCAGTATTTT	CASSPPYGGGTDTQYF
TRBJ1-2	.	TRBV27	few	TGTGCCAGCAGACCAGGCGTCCGCACTGATGGCTACACCTTC	CASRPGVRTDGYTF
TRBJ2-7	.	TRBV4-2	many	TGTGCCAGCAGCCAAGTGAGGGCGGGCTACGAGCAGTACTTC	CASSQVRAGYEQYF
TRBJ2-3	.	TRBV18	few	TGTGCCACCGCTCACGTGGGGGATACGCAGTATTTT	CATAHVGDTQYF
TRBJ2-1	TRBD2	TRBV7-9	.	TGTGCCAGCAGCTCCCTGACTAGCGGGAGCGGTAGTGAGCAGTTCTTC	CASSSLTSGSGSEQFF
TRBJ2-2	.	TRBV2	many	TGTGCCAGTTCGCAGGGATTAGGTGGCGGGGAGCTGTTTTTT	CASSQGLGGGELFF
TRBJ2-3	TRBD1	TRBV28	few	TGTGCCAGCAGTTTAAGCCGGCCTGGGACAGGGGCGGATACGCAGTATTTT	CASSLSRPGTGADTQYF
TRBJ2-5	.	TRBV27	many	TGTGCCAGCAGTTTAGCGGGGTTGGGGGAGACCCAGTACTTC	CASSLAGLGETQYF
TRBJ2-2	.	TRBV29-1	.	TGCAGCGCCTCGACGGTGAACACCGGGGAGCTGTTTTTT	CSASTVNTGELFF
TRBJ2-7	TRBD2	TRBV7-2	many	TGTGCCAGCAGCCGACTAGCGGGAGCCTACGAGCAGTACTTC	CASSRLAGAYEQYF
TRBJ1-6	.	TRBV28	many	TGTGCCAGCAGTTTTGGGCAGGGCTCCTATAATTCACCCCTCCACTTT	CASSFGQGSYNSPLHF
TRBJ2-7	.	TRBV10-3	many	TGTGCCATCAGTGGTCAGGGCTACGAGCAGTACTTC	CAISGQGYEQYF
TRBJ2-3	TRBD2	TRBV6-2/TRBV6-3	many	TGTGCCAGCAGTGAACAGCGGGAGGGCCGCAGTAGAGCAGATACGCAGTATTTT	CASSEQREGRSRADTQYF
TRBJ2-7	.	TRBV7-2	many	TGTGCCAGCAGCAGCGAAGACGGATACAACACCCCATACTACGAGCAGTACTTC	CASSSEDGYNTPYYEQYF
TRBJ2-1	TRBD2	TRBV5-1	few	TGCGCCAGCAGCCCCACCGGGACTAGCGGGGTCTACAATGAGCAGTTCTTC	CASSPTGTSGVYNEQFF